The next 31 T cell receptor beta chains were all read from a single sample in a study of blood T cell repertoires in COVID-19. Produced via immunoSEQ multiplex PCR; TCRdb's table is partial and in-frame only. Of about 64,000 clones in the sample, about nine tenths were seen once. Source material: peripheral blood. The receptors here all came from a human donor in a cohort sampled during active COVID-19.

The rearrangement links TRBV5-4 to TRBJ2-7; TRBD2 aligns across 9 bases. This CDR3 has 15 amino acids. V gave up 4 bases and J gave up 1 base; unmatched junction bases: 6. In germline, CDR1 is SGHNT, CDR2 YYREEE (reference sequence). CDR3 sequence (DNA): TGTGCCAGCAGCCGGCTAGCGGGGAATTCCTACGAGCAGTACTTC. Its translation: CASSRLAGNSYEQYF.

The CDR3 DNA follows: TGTGCCAGCAGCTCTAGCGGGACTAGCGGGCTCTCCTACGAGCAGTACTTC. Its translation is CASSSSGTSGLSYEQYF. V usage is TRBV7-2 and J usage is TRBJ2-7; the match to TRBD2 covers 12 bases. The germline V gene encodes CDR1 SGHTA and CDR2 FQGNSA. The CDR3 covers 17 residues. V trimming: 4 bases; J trimming: 0 bases; junction bases outside the gene matches: 7. The variable domain in full, completed from reference TRBV7-2 and TRBJ2-7, reads GAGVSQSPSNKVTEKGKDVELRCDPISGHTALYWYRQSLGQGLEFLIYFQGNSAPDKSGLPSDRFSAERTGGSVSTLTIQRTQQEDSAVYLCASSSSGTSGLSYEQYFGPGTRLTVT.

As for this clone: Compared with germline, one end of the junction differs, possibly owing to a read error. CDR3 loop: CAIAPGGSYGQYF. CDR3 DNA sequence: TGTGCCATAGCCCCAGGGGGCTCCTACGGGCAGTACTTC. The chain employs TRBV27 and TRBJ2-7; 8 bases match TRBD1. This CDR3 contains 13 residues. CDR1 MNHEY and CDR2 SMNVEV come from the germline V gene (reference sequence).

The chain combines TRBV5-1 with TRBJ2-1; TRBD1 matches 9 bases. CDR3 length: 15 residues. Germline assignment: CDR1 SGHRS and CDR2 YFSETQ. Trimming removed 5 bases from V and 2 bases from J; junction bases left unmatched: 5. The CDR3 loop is CASSRDREPYNEQFF. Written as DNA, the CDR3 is TGCGCCAGCAGTCGGGACAGGGAACCCTACAATGAGCAGTTCTTC. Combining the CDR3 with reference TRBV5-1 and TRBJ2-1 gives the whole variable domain KAGVTQTPRYLIKTRGQQVTLSCSPISGHRSVSWYQQTPGQGLQFLFEYFSETQRNKGNFPGRFSGRQFSNSRSEMNVSTLELGDSALYLCASSRDREPYNEQFFGPGTRLTVL.

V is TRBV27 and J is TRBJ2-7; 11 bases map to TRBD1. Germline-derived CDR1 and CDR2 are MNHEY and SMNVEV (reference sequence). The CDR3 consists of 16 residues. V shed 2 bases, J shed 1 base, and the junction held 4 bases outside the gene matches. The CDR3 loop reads CASSLEGTGGSYEQYF. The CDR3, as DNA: TGTGCCAGCAGTTTAGAAGGGACAGGGGGTTCCTACGAGCAGTACTTC.

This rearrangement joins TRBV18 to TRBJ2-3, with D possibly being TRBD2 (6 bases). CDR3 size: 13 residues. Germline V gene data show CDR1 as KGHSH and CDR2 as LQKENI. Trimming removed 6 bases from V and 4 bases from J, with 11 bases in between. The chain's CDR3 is CASSPRGADTQYF. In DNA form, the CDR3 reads TGTGCCAGCTCCCCGCGGGGAGCAGATACGCAGTATTTT.

This chain's CDR3 is CSVLAGAADTQYF. The CDR3 nucleotides read TGCAGCGTTTTAGCGGGAGCCGCAGATACGCAGTATTTT. The chain combines TRBV29-1 with TRBJ2-3, with 9 bases matching TRBD2. Germline V gene data show CDR1 as SQVTM and CDR2 as ANQGSEA. This CDR3 has 13 amino acids. The junction had 4 bases not matched to a gene; V was cut back by 5 bases and J by 4 bases.

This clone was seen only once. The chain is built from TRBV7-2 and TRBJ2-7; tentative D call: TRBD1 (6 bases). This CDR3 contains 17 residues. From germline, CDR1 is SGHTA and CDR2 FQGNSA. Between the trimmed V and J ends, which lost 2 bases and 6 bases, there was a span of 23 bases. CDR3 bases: TGTGCCAGCAGCTTATCCCACTCGGACAGAATCTTTTCCGAGCAGTACTTC. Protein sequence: CASSLSHSDRIFSEQYF.

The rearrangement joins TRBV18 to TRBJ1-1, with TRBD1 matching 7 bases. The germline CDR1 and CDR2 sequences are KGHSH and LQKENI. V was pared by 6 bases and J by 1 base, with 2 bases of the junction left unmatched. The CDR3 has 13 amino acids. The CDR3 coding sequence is TGTGCCAGCTCGGGGGACAGGAACACTGAAGCTTTCTTT. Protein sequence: CASSGDRNTEAFF.

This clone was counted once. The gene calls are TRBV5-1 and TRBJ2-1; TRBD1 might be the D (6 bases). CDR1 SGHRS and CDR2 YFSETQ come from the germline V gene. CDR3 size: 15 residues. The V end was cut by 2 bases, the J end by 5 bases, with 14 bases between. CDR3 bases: TGCGCCAGCAGCTTTACGGGACAAGGGGACAATGAGCAGTTCTTC. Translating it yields CASSFTGQGDNEQFF. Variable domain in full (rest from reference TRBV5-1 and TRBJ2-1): KAGVTQTPRYLIKTRGQQVTLSCSPISGHRSVSWYQQTPGQGLQFLFEYFSETQRNKGNFPGRFSGRQFSNSRSEMNVSTLELGDSALYLCASSFTGQGDNEQFFGPGTRLTVL.

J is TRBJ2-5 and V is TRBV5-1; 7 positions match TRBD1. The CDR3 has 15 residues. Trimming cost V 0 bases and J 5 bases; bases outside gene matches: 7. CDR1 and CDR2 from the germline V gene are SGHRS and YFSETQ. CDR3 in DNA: TGCGCCAGCAGCTTGGGACAGGGCCCTGAGGAGACCCAGTACTTC. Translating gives CASSLGQGPEETQYF.

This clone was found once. Here the CDR3 DNA reads TGTGCCAGCAGTTTCAGCGGGAGGGTGAATGAGCAGTTCTTC. This codes for CASSFSGRVNEQFF. The rearrangement joins TRBV28 to TRBJ2-1; 10 bases are shared with TRBD2. Germline V gives CDR1 MDHEN, CDR2 SYDVKM. J lost 7 bases, V lost 3 bases, and 3 bases had no gene match. The CDR3 is 14 amino acids.

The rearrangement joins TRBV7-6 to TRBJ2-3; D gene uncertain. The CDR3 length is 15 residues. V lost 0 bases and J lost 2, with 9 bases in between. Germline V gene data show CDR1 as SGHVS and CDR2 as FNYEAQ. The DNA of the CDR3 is TGTGCCAGCAGCTTAGCGTTAGATGTCACAGATACGCAGTATTTT. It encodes CASSLALDVTDTQYF.

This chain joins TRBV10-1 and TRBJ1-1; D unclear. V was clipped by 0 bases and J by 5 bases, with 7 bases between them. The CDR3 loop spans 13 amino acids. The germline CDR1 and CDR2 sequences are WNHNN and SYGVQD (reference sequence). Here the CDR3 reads CASSESGRTEAFF. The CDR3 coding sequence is TGCGCCAGCAGTGAGTCCGGGAGAACTGAAGCTTTCTTT.

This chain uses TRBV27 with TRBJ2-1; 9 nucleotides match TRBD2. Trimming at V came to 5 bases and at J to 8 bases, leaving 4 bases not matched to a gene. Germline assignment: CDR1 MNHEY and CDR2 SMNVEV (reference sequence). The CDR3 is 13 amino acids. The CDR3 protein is CASSGRGGHEQFF. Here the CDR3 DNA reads TGTGCCAGCAGTGGGCGGGGGGGCCATGAGCAGTTCTTC.

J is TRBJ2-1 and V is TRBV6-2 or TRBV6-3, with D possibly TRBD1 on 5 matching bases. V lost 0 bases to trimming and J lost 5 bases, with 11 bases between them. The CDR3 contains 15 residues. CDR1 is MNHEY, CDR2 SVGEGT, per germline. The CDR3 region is CASSYSSRVDNEQFF. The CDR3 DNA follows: TGTGCCAGCAGTTACTCCAGCAGGGTAGACAATGAGCAGTTCTTC.

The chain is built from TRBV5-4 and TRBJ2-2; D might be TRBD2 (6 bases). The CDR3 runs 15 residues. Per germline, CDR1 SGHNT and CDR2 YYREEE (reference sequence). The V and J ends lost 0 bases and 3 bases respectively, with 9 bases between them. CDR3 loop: CASSLGGDYTGELFF. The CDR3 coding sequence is TGTGCCAGCAGCTTGGGGGGGGATTACACCGGGGAGCTGTTTTTT.

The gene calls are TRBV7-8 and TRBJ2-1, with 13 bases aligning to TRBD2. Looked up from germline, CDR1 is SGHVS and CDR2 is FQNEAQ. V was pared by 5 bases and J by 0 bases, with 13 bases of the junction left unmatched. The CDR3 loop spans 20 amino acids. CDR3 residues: CASSPRLAGGSVSSYNEQFF. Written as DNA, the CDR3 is TGTGCCAGCAGCCCAAGACTAGCGGGAGGCTCCGTTAGCTCCTACAATGAGCAGTTCTTC.

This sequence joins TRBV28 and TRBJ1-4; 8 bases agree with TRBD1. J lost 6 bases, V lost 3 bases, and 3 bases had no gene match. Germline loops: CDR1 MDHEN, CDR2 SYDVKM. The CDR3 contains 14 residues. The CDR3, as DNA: TGTGCCAGCAGTTTGAGGACAGGGTATGAAAAACTGTTTTTT. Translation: CASSLRTGYEKLFF.

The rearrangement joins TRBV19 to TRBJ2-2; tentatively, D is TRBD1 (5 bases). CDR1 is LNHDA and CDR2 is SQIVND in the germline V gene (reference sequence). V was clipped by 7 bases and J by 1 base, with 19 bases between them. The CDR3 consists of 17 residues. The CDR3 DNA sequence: TGTGCCAGTATTGGTGGCGCTGGGGCCGTGAACACCGGGGAGCTGTTTTTT. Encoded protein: CASIGGAGAVNTGELFF.

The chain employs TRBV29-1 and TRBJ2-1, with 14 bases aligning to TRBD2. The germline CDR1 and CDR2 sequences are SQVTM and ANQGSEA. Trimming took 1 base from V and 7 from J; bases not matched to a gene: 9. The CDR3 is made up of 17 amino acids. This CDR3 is CSVEGGLAGVKGNEQFF. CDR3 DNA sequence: TGCAGCGTTGAAGGGGGACTAGCGGGAGTAAAAGGGAATGAGCAGTTCTTC.

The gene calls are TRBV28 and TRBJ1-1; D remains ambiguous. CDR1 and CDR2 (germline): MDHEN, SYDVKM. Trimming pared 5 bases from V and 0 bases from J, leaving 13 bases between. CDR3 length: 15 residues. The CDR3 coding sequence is TGTGCCAGCAGTCCCCCGTCGAGCATGAACACTGAAGCTTTCTTT. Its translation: CASSPPSSMNTEAFF.

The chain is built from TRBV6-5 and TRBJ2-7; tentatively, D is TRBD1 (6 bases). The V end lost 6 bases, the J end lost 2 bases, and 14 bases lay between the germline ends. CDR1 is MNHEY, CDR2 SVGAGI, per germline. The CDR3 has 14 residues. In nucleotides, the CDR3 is TGTGCCAGCAGCCGACCGGGACAAACCTACGAGCAGTACTTC. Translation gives CASSRPGQTYEQYF.

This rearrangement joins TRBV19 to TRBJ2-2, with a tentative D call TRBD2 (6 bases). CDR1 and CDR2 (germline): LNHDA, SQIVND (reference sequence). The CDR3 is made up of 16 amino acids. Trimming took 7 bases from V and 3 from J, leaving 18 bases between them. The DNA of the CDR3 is TGTGCCAGTAACGCGGCGCGGGGTGGGGACACCGGGGAGCTGTTTTTT. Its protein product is CASNAARGGDTGELFF. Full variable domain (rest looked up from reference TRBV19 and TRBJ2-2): DGGITQSPKYLFRKEGQNVTLSCEQNLNHDAMYWYRQDPGQGLRLIYYSQIVNDFQKGDIAEGYSVSREKKESFPLTVTSAQKNPTAFYLCASNAARGGDTGELFFGEGSRLTVL.

CDR3 amino acids: CASSPPGLAAYTQYF. CDR3 nucleotide sequence: TGTGCCAGCAGCCCGCCGGGACTAGCGGCCTATACGCAGTATTTT. The chain uses TRBV7-9 and TRBJ2-3; 11 bases line up with TRBD2. In germline, CDR1 is SEHNR, CDR2 FQNEAQ (reference sequence). The CDR3 has 15 residues. The J segment lost 7 bases and the V segment lost 5 bases, leaving 8 bases of the junction unmatched.

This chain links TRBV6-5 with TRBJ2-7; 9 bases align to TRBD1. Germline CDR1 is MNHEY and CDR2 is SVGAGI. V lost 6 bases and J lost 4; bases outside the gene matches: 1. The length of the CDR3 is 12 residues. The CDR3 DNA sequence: TGTGCCAGCAGGGACAGGGGATACGAGCAGTACTTC. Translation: CASRDRGYEQYF.

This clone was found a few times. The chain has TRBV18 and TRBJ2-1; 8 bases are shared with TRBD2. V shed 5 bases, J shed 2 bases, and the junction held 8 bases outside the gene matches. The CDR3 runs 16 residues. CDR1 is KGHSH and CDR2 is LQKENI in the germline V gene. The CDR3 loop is CASSKQLAEAYNEQFF. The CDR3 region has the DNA TGTGCCAGCTCAAAACAACTAGCGGAGGCCTACAATGAGCAGTTCTTC.

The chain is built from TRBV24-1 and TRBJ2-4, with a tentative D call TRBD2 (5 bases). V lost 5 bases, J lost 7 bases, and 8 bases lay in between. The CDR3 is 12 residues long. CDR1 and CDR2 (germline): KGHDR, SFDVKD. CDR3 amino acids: CATSGGSNIQYF. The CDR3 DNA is TGTGCCACCAGTGGAGGGTCGAACATTCAGTACTTC.

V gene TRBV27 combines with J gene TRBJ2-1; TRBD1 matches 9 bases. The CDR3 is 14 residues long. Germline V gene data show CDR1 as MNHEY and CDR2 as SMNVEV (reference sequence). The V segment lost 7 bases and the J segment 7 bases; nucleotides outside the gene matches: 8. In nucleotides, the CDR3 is TGTGCCAGCAACGGGGACAGGGCTCCGAATGAGCAGTTCTTC. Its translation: CASNGDRAPNEQFF.

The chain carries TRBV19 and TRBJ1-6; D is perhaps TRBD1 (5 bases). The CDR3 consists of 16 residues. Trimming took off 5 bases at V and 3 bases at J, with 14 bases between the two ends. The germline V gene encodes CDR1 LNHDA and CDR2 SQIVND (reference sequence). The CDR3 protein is CASSAGGAGYNSPLHF. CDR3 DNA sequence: TGTGCCAGTAGTGCCGGAGGGGCTGGCTATAATTCACCCCTCCACTTT.

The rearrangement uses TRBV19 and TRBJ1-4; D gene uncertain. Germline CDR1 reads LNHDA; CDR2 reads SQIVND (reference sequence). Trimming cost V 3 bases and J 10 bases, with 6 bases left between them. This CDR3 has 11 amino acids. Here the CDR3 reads CASSIAGKLFF. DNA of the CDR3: TGTGCCAGTAGTATTGCCGGAAAACTGTTTTTT.